Described below is a single T cell receptor (beta chain) sequence and its context. Genomic DNA served as template for TCR beta VDJ and CDR3 profiling. TCRdb reprocessed the reads with MiXCR, giving one entry per CDR3 protein. In the table there are some 120,000 distinct CDR3 sequences, over 45% of which are singletons. The data were obtained in a study of CD8+CD57+ T cells in acquired aplastic anemia. Germline V gene data show CDR1 as MDHEN and CDR2 as SYDVKM. The CDR3 spans 16 residues. The trim removed 3 bases at V and 8 bases at J, leaving 6 bases unmatched. This sequence originates from a human donor in good health, serving as a control. Sequencing was done on a sample of sorted CD4+, CD8+, or CD8+CD57+ T cells (not recorded which) from PBMCs. The chain joins TRBV28 to TRBJ1-6, with TRBD1 matching 11 bases. For the CDR3, the DNA is TGTGCCAGCAGTTTCCGGGACAGGGGGAAAGATTCACCCCTCCACTTT. The encoded protein is CASSFRDRGKDSPLHF. The full variable domain, completed using reference TRBV28 and TRBJ1-6, is DVKVTQSSRYLVKRTGEKVFLECVQDMDHENMFWYRQDPGLGLRLIYFSYDVKMKEKGDIPEGYSVSREKKERFSLILESASTNQTSMYLCASSFRDRGKDSPLHFGNGTRLTVT.